This TCR beta chain was found in a study of T cells after yellow fever vaccination. Concerning this clonotype itself: The antigen is undetermined.

TCRdb itself ran the 5' RACE reads through MiXCR, one entry per CDR3 protein. The table has around 500,000 distinct CDR3 sequences, around a fifth seen once. The CDR3 length is 16 residues. CDR1 is SEHNR, CDR2 FQNEAQ, per germline (reference sequence). Trimming took 5 bases from V and 3 from J, leaving 18 bases between them. Regarding the study as a whole: Repertoires sorted by FACS could include abundant clonotypes that are contaminants from the bulk population.

The chain employs TRBV7-9 and TRBJ2-3; the D gene is possibly TRBD2 (6 bases). Material: PBMCs, obtained about 20 days after the first yellow fever vaccination. This clonotype originated in a man aged 18 to 30 who received the YFV17D yellow fever vaccine. The CDR3 loop reads CASSHLGGVGTDTQYF. The CDR3 bases are TGTGCCAGCAGCCACCTCGGCGGGGTCGGGACAGATACGCAGTATTTT.